This TCR beta chain was captured by sequencing in a study of cytomegalovirus exposure and HLA in healthy donors. The CDR3 covers 16 residues. V lost 1 base and J 4 bases, leaving 17 bases between the germline ends. Per germline, CDR1 SGDLS and CDR2 YYNGEE. Points from the study as a whole: DRB1 showed the most TCR associations and HLA-C the fewest in a later analysis, as rates varied by HLA locus.

The primer mix had 60 Vbeta and 13 Jbeta primers. Generated by immunoSEQ multiplex PCR, the TCRdb table keeps only in-frame clones and is missing some. This sample has 140,000 to 150,000 clones, with around 78% found just once. Regarding this clone: What it binds is not known.

The specimen sequenced was PBMCs. The sequence came from a woman in her late teens or twenties in good health and CMV-seropositive. This chain links TRBV9 with TRBJ2-5; D possibly corresponds to TRBD1 (6 bases). The CDR3 sequence is CASSVNVRGRRETQYF. The CDR3 region has the DNA TGTGCCAGCAGCGTAAACGTCAGGGGACGGAGAGAGACCCAGTACTTC.